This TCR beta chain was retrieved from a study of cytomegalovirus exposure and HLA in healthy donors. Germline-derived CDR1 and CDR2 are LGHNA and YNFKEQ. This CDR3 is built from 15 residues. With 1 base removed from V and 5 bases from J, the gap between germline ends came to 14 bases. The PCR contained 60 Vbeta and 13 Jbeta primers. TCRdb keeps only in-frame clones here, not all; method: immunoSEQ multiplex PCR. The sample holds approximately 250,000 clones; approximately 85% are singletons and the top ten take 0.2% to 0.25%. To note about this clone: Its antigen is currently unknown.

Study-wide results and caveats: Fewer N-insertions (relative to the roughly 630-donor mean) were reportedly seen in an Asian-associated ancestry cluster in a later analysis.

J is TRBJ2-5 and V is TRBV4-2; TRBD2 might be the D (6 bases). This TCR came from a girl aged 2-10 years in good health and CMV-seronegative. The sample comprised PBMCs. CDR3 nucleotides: TGTGCCAGCAGCCAAGGGGACTTCCTTTTTGAGACCCAGTACTTC. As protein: CASSQGDFLFETQYF.